This T cell receptor (beta chain) originates from a study of molecular identifiers for immune sequencing clone quantification. Study-wide context: Naive CD8 RNA (roughly 20,000 or 100,000 cells) was divided into five aliquots, with four sequenced.

This clonotype was detected a few times. Its antigen is as yet unknown. Findings and limits, study-wide: Over 98% of effector molecules, but under 1% in naive cells, were held by clones with more than 20 RNA copies.

V lost 0 bases and J lost 2, with 13 bases in between. Germline V gene sequence: CDR1 DFQATT, CDR2 SNEGSKA (reference sequence). The CDR3 has 15 residues. Sorting was used to obtain naive CD8 T cells (CD8+CD4-CCR7+CD45RA+). Library preparation followed earlier protocols using designated TCR primers. MiXCR, applied by TCRdb to the PCR reads, yields one record per CDR3 protein. The table lists 460,000 or so distinct CDR3 sequences, approximately 25% of them singletons. The rearrangement links TRBV20-1 to TRBJ1-2; D uncertain. The clonotype was recovered from a human donor in good health. Some libraries in this study had Jurkat cell RNA spiked in. The sample consisted of naive CD8+ T cells from blood, with Jurkat cell RNA spiked in. Indicated subset: FACS-sorted CD8+CD4-CCR7+CD45RA+ naive T cells. The DNA for the CDR3 is TGCAGTGCTAGAGATCATACAAGGAAGAACTATGGCTACACCTTC. Encoded protein: CSARDHTRKNYGYTF.